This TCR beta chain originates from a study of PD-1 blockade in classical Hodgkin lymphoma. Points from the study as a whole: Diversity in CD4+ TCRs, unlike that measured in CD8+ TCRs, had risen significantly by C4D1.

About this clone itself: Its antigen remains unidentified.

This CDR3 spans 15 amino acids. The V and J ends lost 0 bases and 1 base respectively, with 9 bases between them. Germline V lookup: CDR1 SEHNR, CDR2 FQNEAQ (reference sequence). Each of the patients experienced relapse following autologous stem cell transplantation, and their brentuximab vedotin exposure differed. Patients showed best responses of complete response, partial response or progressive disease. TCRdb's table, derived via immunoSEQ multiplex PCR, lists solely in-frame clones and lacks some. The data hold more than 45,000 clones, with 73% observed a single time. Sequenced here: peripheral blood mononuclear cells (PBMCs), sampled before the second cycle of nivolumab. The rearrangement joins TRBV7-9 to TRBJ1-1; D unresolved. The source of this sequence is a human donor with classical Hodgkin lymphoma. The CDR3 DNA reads TGTGCCAGCAGCTTAGCGCGACTCCCGAACACTGAAGCTTTCTTT. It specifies CASSLARLPNTEAFF.